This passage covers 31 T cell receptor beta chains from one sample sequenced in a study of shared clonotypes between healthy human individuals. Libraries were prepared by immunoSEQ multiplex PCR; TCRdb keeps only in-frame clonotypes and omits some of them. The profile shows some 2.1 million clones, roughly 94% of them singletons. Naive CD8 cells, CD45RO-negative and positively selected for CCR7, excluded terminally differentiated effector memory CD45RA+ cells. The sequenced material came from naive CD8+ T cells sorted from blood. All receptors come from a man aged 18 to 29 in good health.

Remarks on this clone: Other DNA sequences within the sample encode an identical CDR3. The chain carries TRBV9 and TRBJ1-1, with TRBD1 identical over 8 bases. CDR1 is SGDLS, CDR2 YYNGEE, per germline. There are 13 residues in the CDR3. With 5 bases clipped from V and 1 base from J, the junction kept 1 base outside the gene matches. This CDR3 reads CASRGTGNTEAFF. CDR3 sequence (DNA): TGTGCCAGCAGGGGGACAGGGAACACTGAAGCTTTCTTT. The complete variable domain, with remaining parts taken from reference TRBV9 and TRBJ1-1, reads DSGVTQTPKHLITATGQRVTLRCSPRSGDLSVYWYQQSLDQGLQFLIQYYNGEERAKGNILERFSAQQFPDLHSELNLSSLELGDSALYFCASRGTGNTEAFFGQGTRLTVV.

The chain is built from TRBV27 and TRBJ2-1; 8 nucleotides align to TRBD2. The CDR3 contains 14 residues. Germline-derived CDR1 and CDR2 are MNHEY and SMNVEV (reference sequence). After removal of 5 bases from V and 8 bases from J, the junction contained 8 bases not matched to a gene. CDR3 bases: TGTGCCAGCAGTCCGGGACTAGGAGGGTATGAGCAGTTCTTC. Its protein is CASSPGLGGYEQFF.

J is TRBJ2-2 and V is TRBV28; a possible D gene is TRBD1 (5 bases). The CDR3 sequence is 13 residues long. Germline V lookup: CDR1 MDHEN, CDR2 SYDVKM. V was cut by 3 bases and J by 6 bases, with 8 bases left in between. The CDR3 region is CASSLTDPGELFF. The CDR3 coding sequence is TGTGCCAGCAGTTTGACAGACCCCGGGGAGCTGTTTTTT.

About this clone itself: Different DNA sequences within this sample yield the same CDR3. The CDR3 loop is CASSVEPGSYEQYF. DNA of the CDR3: TGTGCCAGCAGCGTAGAGCCAGGGTCCTACGAGCAGTACTTC. The V gene is TRBV9, the J gene TRBJ2-7, with TRBD1 as a possible D gene (5 bases). Trimming stripped 0 bases from V and 1 base from J, with 8 bases between. Germline V gene data show CDR1 as SGDLS and CDR2 as YYNGEE. The CDR3 covers 14 residues.

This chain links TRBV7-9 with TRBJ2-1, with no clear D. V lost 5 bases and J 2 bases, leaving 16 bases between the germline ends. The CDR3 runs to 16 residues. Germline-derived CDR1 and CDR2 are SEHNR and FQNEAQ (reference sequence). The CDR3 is CASSPGVGVAYNEQFF. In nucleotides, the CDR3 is TGTGCCAGCAGCCCAGGAGTAGGCGTTGCCTACAATGAGCAGTTCTTC. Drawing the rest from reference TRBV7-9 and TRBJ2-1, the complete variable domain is DTGVSQNPRHKITKRGQNVTFRCDPISEHNRLYWYRQTLGQGPEFLTYFQNEAQLEKSRLLSDRFSAERPKGSFSTLEIQRTEQGDSAMYLCASSPGVGVAYNEQFFGPGTRLTVL.

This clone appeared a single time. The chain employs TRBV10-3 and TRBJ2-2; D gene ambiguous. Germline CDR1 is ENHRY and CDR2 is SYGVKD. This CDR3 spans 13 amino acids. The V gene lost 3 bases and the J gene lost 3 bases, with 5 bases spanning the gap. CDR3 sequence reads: CAISDNDTGELFF. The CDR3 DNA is TGTGCCATCAGTGATAACGACACCGGGGAGCTGTTTTTT.

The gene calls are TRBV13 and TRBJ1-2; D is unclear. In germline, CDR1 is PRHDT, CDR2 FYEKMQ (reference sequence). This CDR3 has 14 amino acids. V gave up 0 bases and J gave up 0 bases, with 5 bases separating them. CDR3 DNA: TGTGCCAGCAGCTTAGGACCACCTAACTATGGCTACACCTTC. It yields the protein CASSLGPPNYGYTF.

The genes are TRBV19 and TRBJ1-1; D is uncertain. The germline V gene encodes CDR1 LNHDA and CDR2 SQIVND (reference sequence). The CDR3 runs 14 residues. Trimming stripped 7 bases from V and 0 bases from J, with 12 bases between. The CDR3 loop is CASTNPRLNTEAFF. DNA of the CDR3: TGTGCCAGTACCAACCCACGATTGAACACTGAAGCTTTCTTT.

CDR3 nucleotide sequence: TGTGCCTGGAGTGTGGGGGCTTTAGAGACCCAGTACTTC. Protein sequence: CAWSVGALETQYF. The gene calls are TRBV30 and TRBJ2-5; D is possibly TRBD1 (6 bases). V was trimmed by 0 bases and J by 4 bases, leaving 9 bases between them. Germline V gene sequence: CDR1 GTSNPN, CDR2 SVGIG (reference sequence). CDR3 size: 13 residues.

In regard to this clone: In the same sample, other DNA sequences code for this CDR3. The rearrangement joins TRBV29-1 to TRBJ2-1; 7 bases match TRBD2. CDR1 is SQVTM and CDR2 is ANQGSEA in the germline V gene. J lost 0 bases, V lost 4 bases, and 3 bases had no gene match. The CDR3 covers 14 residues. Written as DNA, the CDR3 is TGCAGCGTTGTGGGCGGGAGCTCCTACAATGAGCAGTTCTTC. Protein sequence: CSVVGGSSYNEQFF.

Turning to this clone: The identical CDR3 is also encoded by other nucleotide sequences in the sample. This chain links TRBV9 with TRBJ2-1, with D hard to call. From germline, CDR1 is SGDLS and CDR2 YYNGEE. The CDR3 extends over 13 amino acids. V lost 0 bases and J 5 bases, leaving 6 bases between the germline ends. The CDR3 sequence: CASSVGGNNEQFF. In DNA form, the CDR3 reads TGTGCCAGCAGCGTAGGGGGAAACAATGAGCAGTTCTTC.

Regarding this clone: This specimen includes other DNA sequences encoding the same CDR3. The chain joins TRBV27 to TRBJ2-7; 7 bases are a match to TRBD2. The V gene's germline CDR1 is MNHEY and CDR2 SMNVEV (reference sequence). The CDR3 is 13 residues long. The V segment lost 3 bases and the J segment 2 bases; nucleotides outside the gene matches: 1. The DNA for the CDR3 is TGTGCCAGCAGTTTTGGGAGGGCCTACGAGCAGTACTTC. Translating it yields CASSFGRAYEQYF.

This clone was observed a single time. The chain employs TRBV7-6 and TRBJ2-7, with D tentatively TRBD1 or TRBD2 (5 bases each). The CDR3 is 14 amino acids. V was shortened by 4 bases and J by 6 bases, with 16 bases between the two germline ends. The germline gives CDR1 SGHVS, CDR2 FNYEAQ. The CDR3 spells CASSYAPGASEQYF. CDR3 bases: TGTGCCAGCAGCTACGCCCCCGGGGCAAGCGAGCAGTACTTC.

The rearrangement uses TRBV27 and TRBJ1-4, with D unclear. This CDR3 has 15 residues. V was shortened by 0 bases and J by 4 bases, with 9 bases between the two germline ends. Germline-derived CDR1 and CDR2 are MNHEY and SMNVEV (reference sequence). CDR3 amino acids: CASSLSSRYNEKLFF. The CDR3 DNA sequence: TGTGCCAGCAGTTTATCATCGCGGTATAATGAAAAACTGTTTTTT. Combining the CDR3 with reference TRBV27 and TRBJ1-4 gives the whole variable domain EAQVTQNPRYLITVTGKKLTVTCSQNMNHEYMSWYRQDPGLGLRQIYYSMNVEVTDKGDVPEGYKVSRKEKRNFPLILESPSPNQTSLYFCASSLSSRYNEKLFFGSGTQLSVL.

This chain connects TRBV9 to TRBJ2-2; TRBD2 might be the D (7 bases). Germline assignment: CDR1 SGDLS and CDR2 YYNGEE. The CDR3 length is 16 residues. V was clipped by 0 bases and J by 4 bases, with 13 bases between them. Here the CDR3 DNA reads TGTGCCAGCAGCGTAGAAGGGGGGGCGTCCACCGGGGAGCTGTTTTTT. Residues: CASSVEGGASTGELFF. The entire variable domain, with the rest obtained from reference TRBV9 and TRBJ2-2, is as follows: DSGVTQTPKHLITATGQRVTLRCSPRSGDLSVYWYQQSLDQGLQFLIQYYNGEERAKGNILERFSAQQFPDLHSELNLSSLELGDSALYFCASSVEGGASTGELFFGEGSRLTVL.

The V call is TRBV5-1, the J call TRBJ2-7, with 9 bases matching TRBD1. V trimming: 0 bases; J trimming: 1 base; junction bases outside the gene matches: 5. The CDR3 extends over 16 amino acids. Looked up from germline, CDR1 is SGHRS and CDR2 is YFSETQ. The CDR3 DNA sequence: TGCGCCAGCAGCTTGGGTACAGGGGGCGCATCCTACGAGCAGTACTTC. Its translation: CASSLGTGGASYEQYF.

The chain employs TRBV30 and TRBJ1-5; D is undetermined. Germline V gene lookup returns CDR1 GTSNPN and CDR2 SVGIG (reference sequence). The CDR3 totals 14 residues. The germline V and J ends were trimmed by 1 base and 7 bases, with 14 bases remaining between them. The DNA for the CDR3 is TGTGCCTGGAGTGAGATGGAATTCGGGCAGCCCCAGCATTTT. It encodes CAWSEMEFGQPQHF.

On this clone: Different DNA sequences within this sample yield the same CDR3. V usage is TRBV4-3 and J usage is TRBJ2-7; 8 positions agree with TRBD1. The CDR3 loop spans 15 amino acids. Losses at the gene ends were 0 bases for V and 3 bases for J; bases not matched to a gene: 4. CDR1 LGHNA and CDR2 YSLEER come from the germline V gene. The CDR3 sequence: CASSQDQGAGYEQYF. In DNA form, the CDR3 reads TGCGCCAGCAGCCAAGATCAGGGGGCGGGCTACGAGCAGTACTTC.

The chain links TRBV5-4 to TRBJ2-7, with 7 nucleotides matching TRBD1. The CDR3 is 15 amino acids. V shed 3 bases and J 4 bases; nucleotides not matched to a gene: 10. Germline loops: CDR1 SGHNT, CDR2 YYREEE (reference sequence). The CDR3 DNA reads TGTGCCAGCAGCTCGCACCGGGACAGTGGGTACGAGCAGTACTTC. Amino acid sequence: CASSSHRDSGYEQYF.

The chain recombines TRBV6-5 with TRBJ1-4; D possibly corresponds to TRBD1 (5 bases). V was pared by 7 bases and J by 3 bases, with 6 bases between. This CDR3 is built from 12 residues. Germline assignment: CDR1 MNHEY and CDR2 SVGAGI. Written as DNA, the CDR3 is TGTGCCAGCAAGGGGTCTAATGAAAAACTGTTTTTT. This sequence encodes CASKGSNEKLFF.

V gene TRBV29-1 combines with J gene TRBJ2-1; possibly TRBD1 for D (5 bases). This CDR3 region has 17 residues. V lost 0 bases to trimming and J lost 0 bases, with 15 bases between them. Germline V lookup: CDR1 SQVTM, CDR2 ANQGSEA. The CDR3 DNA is TGCAGCGTTGAAGATGGTGGGGCGGTCCGCTCCTACAATGAGCAGTTCTTC. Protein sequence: CSVEDGGAVRSYNEQFF.

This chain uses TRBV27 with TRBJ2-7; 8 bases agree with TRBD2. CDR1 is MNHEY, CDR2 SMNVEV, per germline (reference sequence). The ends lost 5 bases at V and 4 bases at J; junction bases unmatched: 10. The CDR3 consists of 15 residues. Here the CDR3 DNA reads TGTGCCAGCAGTCCACTAATGGGCGGGAGGTACGAGCAGTACTTC. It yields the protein CASSPLMGGRYEQYF.

CDR3 bases: TGCGCCAGCAGCCAAGCGGCGCTCTCCGGGGAGCTGTTTTTT. This translates into CASSQAALSGELFF. The chain employs TRBV4-1 and TRBJ2-2; D is undetermined. The CDR3 runs 14 residues. Trimming shortened V by 1 base and J by 6 bases, and 9 bases separated the two germline ends. CDR1 and CDR2 from the germline V gene are MGHRA and YSYEKL.

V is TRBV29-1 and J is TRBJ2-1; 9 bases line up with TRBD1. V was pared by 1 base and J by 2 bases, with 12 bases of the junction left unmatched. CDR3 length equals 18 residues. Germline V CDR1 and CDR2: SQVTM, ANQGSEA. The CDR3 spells CSVEGFDRGAPAYNEQFF. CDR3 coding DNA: TGCAGCGTTGAAGGATTCGACAGGGGGGCACCAGCCTACAATGAGCAGTTCTTC.

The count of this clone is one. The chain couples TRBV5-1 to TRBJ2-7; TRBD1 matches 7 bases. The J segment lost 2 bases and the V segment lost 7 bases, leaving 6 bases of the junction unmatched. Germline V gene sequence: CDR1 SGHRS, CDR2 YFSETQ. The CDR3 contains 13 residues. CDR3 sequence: CASSQGVPYEQYF. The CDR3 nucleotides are TGCGCCAGCTCTCAGGGGGTTCCCTACGAGCAGTACTTC.

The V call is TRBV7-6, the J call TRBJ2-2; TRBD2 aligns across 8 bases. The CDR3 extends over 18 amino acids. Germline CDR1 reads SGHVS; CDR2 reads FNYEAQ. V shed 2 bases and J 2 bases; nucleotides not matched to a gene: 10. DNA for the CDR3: TGTGCCAGCAGCTTATTTGCGTCGGCGGGGGGAAACACCGGGGAGCTGTTTTTT. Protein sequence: CASSLFASAGGNTGELFF. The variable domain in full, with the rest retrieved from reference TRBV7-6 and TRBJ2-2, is GAGVSQSPRYKVTKRGQDVALRCDPISGHVSLYWYRQALGQGPEFLTYFNYEAQQDKSGLPNDRFSAERPEGSISTLTIQRTEQRDSAMYRCASSLFASAGGNTGELFFGEGSRLTVL.

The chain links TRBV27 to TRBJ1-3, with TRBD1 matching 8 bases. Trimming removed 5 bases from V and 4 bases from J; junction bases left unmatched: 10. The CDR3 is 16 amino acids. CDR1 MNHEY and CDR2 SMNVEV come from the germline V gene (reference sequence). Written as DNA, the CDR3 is TGTGCCAGCAGTCCTACCAGGGGGCCAATAGGAAACACCATATATTTT. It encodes CASSPTRGPIGNTIYF.

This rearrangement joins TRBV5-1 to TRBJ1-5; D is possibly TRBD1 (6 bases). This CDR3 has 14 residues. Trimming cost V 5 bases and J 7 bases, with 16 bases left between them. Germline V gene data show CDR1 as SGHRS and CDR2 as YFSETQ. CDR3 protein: CASSLSPGGQPQHF. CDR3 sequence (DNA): TGCGCCAGCAGTCTGTCGCCGGGGGGCCAGCCCCAGCATTTT.

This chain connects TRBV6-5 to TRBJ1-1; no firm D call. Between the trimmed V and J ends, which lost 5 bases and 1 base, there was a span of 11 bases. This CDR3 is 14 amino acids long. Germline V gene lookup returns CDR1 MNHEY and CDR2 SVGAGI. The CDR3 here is CASSPLWQNTEAFF. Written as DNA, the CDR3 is TGTGCCAGCAGTCCCCTTTGGCAGAACACTGAAGCTTTCTTT.

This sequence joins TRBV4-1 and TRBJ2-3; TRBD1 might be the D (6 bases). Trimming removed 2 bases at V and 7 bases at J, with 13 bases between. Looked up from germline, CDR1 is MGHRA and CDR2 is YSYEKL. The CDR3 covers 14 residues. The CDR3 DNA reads TGCGCCAGCAGCCAATTGACAGGAGTCCATACGCAGTATTTT. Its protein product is CASSQLTGVHTQYF.

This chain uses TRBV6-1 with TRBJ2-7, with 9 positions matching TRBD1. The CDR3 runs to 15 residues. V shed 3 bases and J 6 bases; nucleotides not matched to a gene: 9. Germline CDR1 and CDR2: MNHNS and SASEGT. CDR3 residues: CASSEGQGVHGEQYF. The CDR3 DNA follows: TGTGCCAGCAGTGAGGGACAGGGCGTTCATGGCGAGCAGTACTTC.